This T cell receptor (beta chain) originates from a study of blood T cell repertoires in COVID-19. Study overall: COVID-19 samples, acute and convalescent, were from the United States, Italy and Spain. From T cells, B-cell-depleted T cells, or PBMCs came the material, which was cDNA or gDNA.

Germline lookup yields CDR1 KGHSH and CDR2 LQKENI. This CDR3 has 17 amino acids. Losses at the gene ends were 5 bases for V and 8 bases for J; bases not matched to a gene: 18. As handled by the study authors: Quantification of nucleated cells was approximated via reference gene primer amplification. TCRdb keeps only in-frame clones here, not all; method: immunoSEQ multiplex PCR. V and J calls and clone size come straight from that table; D and trimming were deduced from the DNA. This sample carries more than 250,000 clones, roughly 90% of them seen once, and the ten largest clones take 5% to 7.5%. The chain recombines TRBV18 with TRBJ2-1, with 7 positions matching TRBD2. Input material: peripheral blood. The TCR sequence derives from a man between 18 and 29 years old who had recovered from COVID-19. CDR3 in amino acids: CASSSSVRAGDLDEQFF. The CDR3 nucleotides are TGTGCCAGCTCATCGTCCGTGCGCGCGGGAGATTTGGATGAGCAGTTCTTC.